These 13 T cell receptor beta chains originate from one sample sequenced in a study of shared clonotypes between healthy human individuals. Some clones are missing from TCRdb's copy, which holds only in-frame ones; the method was immunoSEQ multiplex PCR. The data contain 2,500,000 or so clones, roughly 93% of them singletons. Sample: naive CD4+ T cells from PBMCs. The subset: CD45RA+ positively selected. These receptor sequences come from a man aged 18 to 35 in good health. Some clones in this sample may be carry-over from other donors' samples.

This clone was detected only once. This CDR3 is also generated by other DNA sequences in the sample. The chain couples TRBV5-1 to TRBJ2-7; 11 bases fit TRBD2. The CDR3 runs 15 residues. Germline V gives CDR1 SGHRS, CDR2 YFSETQ. The V gene end was trimmed by 5 bases and the J gene end by 2 bases; junction bases not matched to a gene: 6. The CDR3: CASSTGTSGTYEQYF. The CDR3 nucleotides read TGCGCCAGCAGTACGGGGACTAGCGGAACCTACGAGCAGTACTTC.

The chain joins TRBV6-1 to TRBJ2-5; D remains ambiguous. CDR1 and CDR2 from the germline V gene are MNHNS and SASEGT. V gave up 8 bases and J gave up 2 bases, with 18 bases separating them. The CDR3 totals 15 residues. As DNA, the CDR3 is TGTGCCAGCGGAACCCGAACGTCGAGGCAAGAGACCCAGTACTTC. Translating gives CASGTRTSRQETQYF.

V is TRBV28 and J is TRBJ2-1, with TRBD2 matching over 13 bases. CDR1 and CDR2 from the germline V gene are MDHEN and SYDVKM. The V and J ends lost 4 bases and 9 bases, in that order; junction bases with no gene match: 6. The CDR3 length is 15 residues. The CDR3 sequence: CASSWTSGSFSEQFF. As DNA, the CDR3 is TGTGCCAGCAGTTGGACTAGCGGGAGTTTTAGTGAGCAGTTCTTC.

This clone was picked up a small number of times. The chain combines TRBV18 with TRBJ1-1; 8 bases align to TRBD1. Germline V gene data show CDR1 as KGHSH and CDR2 as LQKENI. The V gene end was trimmed by 5 bases and the J gene end by 1 base; junction bases not matched to a gene: 6. The CDR3 contains 15 residues. CDR3 region: CASSARTGKNTEAFF. CDR3 nucleotide sequence: TGTGCCAGCTCAGCTAGGACAGGGAAGAACACTGAAGCTTTCTTT.

This chain links TRBV19 with TRBJ1-2, with no clear D. Trimming removed 5 bases from V and 2 bases from J, with 6 bases in between. This CDR3 has 12 amino acids. Germline V gives CDR1 LNHDA, CDR2 SQIVND (reference sequence). DNA for the CDR3: TGTGCCAGTAGTTTTCAGAACTATGGCTACACCTTC. Translation: CASSFQNYGYTF.

This chain uses TRBV15 with TRBJ2-1; 12 positions agree with TRBD2. Germline loops: CDR1 LNHNV, CDR2 YYDKDF (reference sequence). This CDR3 region has 17 residues. The junction had 11 bases not matched to a gene; V was cut back by 3 bases and J by 8 bases. The DNA of the CDR3 is TGTGCCACCAGCAGCTCAATTCTAGCGGGAGGGCCATATGAGCAGTTCTTC. Protein product: CATSSSILAGGPYEQFF.

This sequence joins TRBV5-4 and TRBJ2-3; D is unresolved. V was pared by 5 bases and J by 6 bases, with 10 bases between. This CDR3 spans 12 amino acids. CDR1 is SGHNT, CDR2 YYREEE, per germline (reference sequence). CDR3 nucleotides: TGTGCCAGCAGTTGGCATGCGGATACGCAGTATTTT. This translates into CASSWHADTQYF.

J is TRBJ2-3 and V is TRBV4-1, with no clear D. The germline V gene has CDR1 MGHRA and CDR2 YSYEKL. The CDR3 is made up of 13 amino acids. Trimming cost V 4 bases and J 8 bases, with 13 bases left between them. In nucleotides, the CDR3 is TGCGCCAGCAGCCCGATTGGGCTCCTTACGCAGTATTTT. Its translation: CASSPIGLLTQYF.

The chain's CDR3 is CATSRDYLQGPYNEQFF. In nucleotides, the CDR3 is TGTGCCACCAGCAGAGATTATTTACAGGGTCCCTACAATGAGCAGTTCTTC. The rearrangement joins TRBV15 to TRBJ2-1, with a tentative D call TRBD1 (6 bases). Per the germline V gene, CDR1 is LNHNV and CDR2 is YYDKDF (reference sequence). The V end was cut by 0 bases, the J end by 2 bases, with 14 bases between. The CDR3 contains 17 residues. The whole variable domain, remainder taken from reference TRBV15 and TRBJ2-1, is DAMVIQNPRYQVTQFGKPVTLSCSQTLNHNVMYWYQQKSSQAPKLLFHYYDKDFNNEADTPDNFQSRRPNTSFCFLDIRSPGLGDTAMYLCATSRDYLQGPYNEQFFGPGTRLTVL.

Regarding this clone: Other nucleotide sequences from this sample produce the same CDR3. The chain joins TRBV5-1 to TRBJ2-5; D not certain. The length of the CDR3 is 13 residues. Per the germline V gene, CDR1 is SGHRS and CDR2 is YFSETQ. Trimming pared 2 bases from V and 1 base from J, leaving 6 bases between. The chain's CDR3 is CASSFGSQETQYF. The CDR3 DNA reads TGCGCCAGCAGCTTCGGCAGCCAAGAGACCCAGTACTTC.

The rearrangement links TRBV18 to TRBJ2-2; 8 bases line up with TRBD1. Trimming cost V 4 bases and J 1 base; bases outside gene matches: 2. CDR1 is KGHSH and CDR2 is LQKENI in the germline V gene. This CDR3 has 15 residues. CDR3 bases: TGTGCCAGCTCACTGGGACAGGTGAACACCGGGGAGCTGTTTTTT. Its translation: CASSLGQVNTGELFF.

J is TRBJ1-5 and V is TRBV30, with 7 bases matching TRBD1. Per germline, CDR1 GTSNPN and CDR2 SVGIG (reference sequence). This CDR3 region has 16 residues. The junction had 11 bases not matched to a gene; V was cut back by 1 base and J by 5 bases. The CDR3 coding sequence is TGTGCCTGGAGTGCTTCAGGGGGGTCGTTTTATCAGCCCCAGCATTTT. Protein sequence: CAWSASGGSFYQPQHF. Full variable domain (rest looked up from reference TRBV30 and TRBJ1-5): SQTIHQWPATLVQPVGSPLSLECTVEGTSNPNLYWYRQAAGRGLQLLFYSVGIGQISSEVPQNLSASRPQDRQFILSSKKLLLSDSGFYLCAWSASGGSFYQPQHFGDGTRLSIL.

The chain carries TRBV9 and TRBJ1-3; tentatively, D is TRBD1 (5 bases). V gave up 3 bases and J gave up 8 bases, with 18 bases separating them. Per germline, CDR1 SGDLS and CDR2 YYNGEE. The CDR3 has 15 amino acids. In DNA, the CDR3 is TGTGCCAGCAGCGCACGACAGTCGCAGGAAGACACCATATATTTT. It codes for CASSARQSQEDTIYF.